The next 7 T cell receptor beta chains were all read from a single sample in a study of blood T cell repertoires in COVID-19. Generated by immunoSEQ multiplex PCR, the TCRdb table keeps only in-frame clones and is missing some. This table has around 61,000 clones, about 88% appearing once. Sequenced material: peripheral blood. The receptors stem from a woman between 55 and 75 years old with COVID-19, enrolled during active disease.

The table lists this clone with a count of one. The chain employs TRBV6-5 and TRBJ1-2; 7 nucleotides align to TRBD1. The V gene's germline CDR1 is MNHEY and CDR2 SVGAGI. V shed 5 bases and J 7 bases; nucleotides not matched to a gene: 4. This CDR3 contains 12 residues. The CDR3 DNA is TGTGCCAGCAGTCCCGGGACAGTTGGCTACACCTTC. Protein: CASSPGTVGYTF.

The rearrangement links TRBV29-1 to TRBJ2-5; TRBD2 matches 7 bases. The germline gives CDR1 SQVTM, CDR2 ANQGSEA. The CDR3 runs 13 residues. V lost 4 bases to trimming and J lost 1 base; unmatched junction nucleotides: 3. The CDR3 region is CSVVGEGQETQYF. As DNA, the CDR3 is TGCAGCGTTGTGGGGGAGGGCCAAGAGACCCAGTACTTC.

The J gene is TRBJ1-6, the V gene TRBV3-1 (or the pseudogene TRBV3-2), with a possible D match to TRBD1 (5 bases). Deletions cut 2 bases from V and 6 bases from J, with 20 bases between. This CDR3 spans 18 amino acids. Germline V gene sequence: CDR1 LGHDT, CDR2 YNNKEL (reference sequence). In DNA, the CDR3 is TGTGCCAGCAGCCAACAGGGTTGGGGGGGACTGGGTAATTCACCCCTCCACTTT. Translating gives CASSQQGWGGLGNSPLHF.

About this clone itself: The same CDR3 also results from other DNA sequences found in this sample. The gene calls are TRBV18 and TRBJ1-4; a possible D gene is TRBD1 (5 bases). Germline V gene lookup returns CDR1 KGHSH and CDR2 LQKENI. V was pared by 2 bases and J by 8 bases, with 12 bases between. The CDR3 runs 14 residues. The CDR3 here is CASSPFREGEKLFF. Here the CDR3 DNA reads TGTGCCAGCTCACCATTCAGGGAAGGGGAAAAACTGTTTTTT.

This clone was observed once. The V gene is TRBV4-3, the J gene TRBJ2-7, with 12 bases fitting TRBD2. The germline V gene has CDR1 LGHNA and CDR2 YSLEER. With 4 bases clipped from V and 3 bases from J, the junction kept 4 bases outside the gene matches. This CDR3 region has 15 residues. CDR3 amino acids: CASSPGLAGLYEQYF. CDR3 sequence (DNA): TGCGCCAGCAGCCCTGGACTAGCGGGGCTCTACGAGCAGTACTTC.

The chain couples TRBV4-2 to TRBJ1-1, with 7 nucleotides matching TRBD1. Unmatched junction bases numbered 1, after V lost 0 bases and J lost 0 bases. The CDR3 length is 15 residues. The germline V gene has CDR1 LGHNA and CDR2 YNFKEQ. CDR3 sequence: CASSQEGQLNTEAFF. The CDR3 coding sequence is TGTGCCAGCAGCCAAGAGGGACAGCTGAACACTGAAGCTTTCTTT.

The rearrangement joins TRBV27 to TRBJ2-3; D is unresolved. The CDR3 length is 13 residues. The V gene's germline CDR1 is MNHEY and CDR2 SMNVEV (reference sequence). The V end was cut by 3 bases, the J end by 0 bases, with 4 bases between. The CDR3 region has the DNA TGTGCCAGCAGTTTCAGAAGCACAGATACGCAGTATTTT. Translating it yields CASSFRSTDTQYF.